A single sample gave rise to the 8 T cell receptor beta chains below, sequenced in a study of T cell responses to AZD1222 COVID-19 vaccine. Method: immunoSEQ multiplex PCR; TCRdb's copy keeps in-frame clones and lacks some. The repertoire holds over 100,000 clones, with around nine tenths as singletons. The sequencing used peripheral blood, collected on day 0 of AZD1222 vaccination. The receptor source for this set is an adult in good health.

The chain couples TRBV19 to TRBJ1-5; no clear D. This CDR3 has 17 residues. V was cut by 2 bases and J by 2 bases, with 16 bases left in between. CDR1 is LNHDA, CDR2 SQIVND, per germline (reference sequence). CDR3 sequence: CASSIIGLKRGNQPQHF. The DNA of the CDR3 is TGTGCCAGTAGTATAATCGGGTTAAAAAGGGGCAATCAGCCCCAGCATTTT.

This CDR3 is CASSLVADTQYF. Written as DNA, the CDR3 is TGTGCCAGCAGTTTAGTAGCAGATACGCAGTATTTT. The V call is TRBV12-3 or TRBV12-4, the J call TRBJ2-3; D not resolved. Trimming removed 1 base at V and 4 bases at J, with 3 bases between. The CDR3 is 12 amino acids.

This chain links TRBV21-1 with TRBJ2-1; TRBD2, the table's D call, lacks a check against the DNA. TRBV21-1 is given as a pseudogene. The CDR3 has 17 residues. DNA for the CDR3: TGTGCCAGCAGCCGACACCCTAGCGGGGGGCTCGACAATGAGCAGTTCTTC. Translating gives CASSRHPSGGLDNEQFF.

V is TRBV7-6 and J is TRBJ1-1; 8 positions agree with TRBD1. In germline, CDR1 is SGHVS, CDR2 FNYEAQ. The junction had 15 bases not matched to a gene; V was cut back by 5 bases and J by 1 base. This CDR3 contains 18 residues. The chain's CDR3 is CASSRATPGGSANTEAFF. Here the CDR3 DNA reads TGTGCCAGCAGCCGAGCTACCCCAGGGGGCTCGGCGAACACTGAAGCTTTCTTT.

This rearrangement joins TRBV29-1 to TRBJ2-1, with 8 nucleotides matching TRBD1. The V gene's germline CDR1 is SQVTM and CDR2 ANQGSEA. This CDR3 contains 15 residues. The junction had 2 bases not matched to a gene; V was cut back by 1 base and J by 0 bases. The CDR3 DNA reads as TGCAGCGTTGAAGGACAGGGGAACTCCTACAATGAGCAGTTCTTC. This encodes CSVEGQGNSYNEQFF.

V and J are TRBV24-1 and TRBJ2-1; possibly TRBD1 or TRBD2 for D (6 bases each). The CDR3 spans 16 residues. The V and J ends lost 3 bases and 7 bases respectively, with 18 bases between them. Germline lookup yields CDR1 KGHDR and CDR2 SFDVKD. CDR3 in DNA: TGTGCCACCAGTGATCCCGACTCCGGAGGGGGTAATGAGCAGTTCTTC. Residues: CATSDPDSGGGNEQFF.

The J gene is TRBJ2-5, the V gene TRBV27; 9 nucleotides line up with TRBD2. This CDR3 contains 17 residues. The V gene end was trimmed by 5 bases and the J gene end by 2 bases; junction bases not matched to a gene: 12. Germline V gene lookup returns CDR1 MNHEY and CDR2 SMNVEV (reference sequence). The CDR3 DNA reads TGTGCCAGCAGTCCATTGGGGACTAGCACCGAACAAGAGACCCAGTACTTC. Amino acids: CASSPLGTSTEQETQYF.

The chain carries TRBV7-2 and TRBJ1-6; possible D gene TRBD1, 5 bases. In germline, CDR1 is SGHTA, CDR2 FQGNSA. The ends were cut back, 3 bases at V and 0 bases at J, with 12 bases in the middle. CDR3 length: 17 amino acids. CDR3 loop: CASSLGLLSSYNSPLHF. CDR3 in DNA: TGTGCCAGCAGCTTGGGACTTCTGAGCTCCTATAATTCACCCCTCCACTTT.